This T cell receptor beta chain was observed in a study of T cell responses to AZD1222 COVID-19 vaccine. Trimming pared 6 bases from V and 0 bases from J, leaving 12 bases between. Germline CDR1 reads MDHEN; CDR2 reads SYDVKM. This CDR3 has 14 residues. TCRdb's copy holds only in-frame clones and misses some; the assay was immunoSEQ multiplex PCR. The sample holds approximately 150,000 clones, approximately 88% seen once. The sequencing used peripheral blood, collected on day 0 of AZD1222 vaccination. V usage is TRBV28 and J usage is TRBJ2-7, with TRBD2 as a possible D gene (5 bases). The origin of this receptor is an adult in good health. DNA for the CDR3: TGTGCCAGCAGAGGCGGCGGGCTCTCCTACGAGCAGTACTTC. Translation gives CASRGGGLSYEQYF. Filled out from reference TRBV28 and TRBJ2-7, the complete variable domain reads DVKVTQSSRYLVKRTGEKVFLECVQDMDHENMFWYRQDPGLGLRLIYFSYDVKMKEKGDIPEGYSVSREKKERFSLILESASTNQTSMYLCASRGGGLSYEQYFGPGTRLTVT.